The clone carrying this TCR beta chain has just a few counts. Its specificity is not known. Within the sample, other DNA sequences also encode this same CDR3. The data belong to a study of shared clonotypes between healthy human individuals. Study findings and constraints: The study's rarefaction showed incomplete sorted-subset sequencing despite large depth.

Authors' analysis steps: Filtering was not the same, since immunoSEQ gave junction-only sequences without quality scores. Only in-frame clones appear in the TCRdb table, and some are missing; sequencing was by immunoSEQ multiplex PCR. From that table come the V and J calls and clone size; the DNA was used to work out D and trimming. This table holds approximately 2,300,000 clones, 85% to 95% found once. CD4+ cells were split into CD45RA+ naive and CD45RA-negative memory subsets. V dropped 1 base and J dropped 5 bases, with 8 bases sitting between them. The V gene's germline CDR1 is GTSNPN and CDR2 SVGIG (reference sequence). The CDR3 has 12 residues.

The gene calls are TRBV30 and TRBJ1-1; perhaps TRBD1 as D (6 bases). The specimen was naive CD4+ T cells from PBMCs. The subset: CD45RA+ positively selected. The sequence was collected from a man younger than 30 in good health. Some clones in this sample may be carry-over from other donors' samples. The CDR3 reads CAWSGGGTEAFF. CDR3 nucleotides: TGTGCCTGGAGTGGAGGGGGAACTGAAGCTTTCTTT.